This T cell receptor (beta chain) comes out of a study of cytomegalovirus exposure and HLA in healthy donors. The PCR ran on 60 Vbeta and 13 Jbeta primers. In the authors' workflow: Later work found tens of millions of unique TCR beta chains, with approximately 12 million shared. Here immunoSEQ multiplex PCR was the method, and the copy in TCRdb shows in-frame clones only, minus some. V, J and clone size derive from that table, while D and trimming were established from the DNA sequence. The table has roughly 200,000 clones, 79% seen once. The CDR3 extends over 14 amino acids. Between the trimmed V and J ends, which lost 0 bases and 7 bases, there was a span of 11 bases. Per the germline V gene, CDR1 is SGHRS and CDR2 is YFSETQ.

The chain links TRBV5-1 to TRBJ2-1; a weak D match, TRBD1 (6 bases). The sequenced sample was PBMCs. This receptor was identified in a woman in her thirties or forties in good health and CMV-seronegative. The chain's CDR3 is CASSLVTGINEQFF. The DNA for the CDR3 is TGCGCCAGCAGCTTGGTTACAGGGATAAATGAGCAGTTCTTC.